These T cell receptor beta chains were read from a single sample in a study of blood T cell repertoires in COVID-19. Profiled with immunoSEQ multiplex PCR; TCRdb holds only in-frame clones, not every one. The table includes around 57,000 clones, over 75% detected once. Sequencing input: peripheral blood. These TCRs come from a man aged 50-60 years with active COVID-19. Both conserved end residues are part of each CDR3. D genes are given only for firm matches. Expanded clones are given a class, and other clones once, few, many or no size at all.

>19|TRBJ1-6|TRBD1|TRBV28|-
CASSERDRNNFRGNSPLHF
TGTGCCAGCAGTGAGAGGGACAGAAACAACTTTAGGGGTAATTCACCCCTCCACTTT
>14|TRBJ1-2|TRBD1|TRBV7-3|-
CASSSTGGDYGYTF
TGTGCCAGCAGCTCGACAGGGGGGGACTATGGCTACACCTTC
>16|TRBJ1-3|-|TRBV28|once
CASSPRFANSGNTIYF
TGTGCCAGCAGTCCTCGATTTGCGAACTCCGGAAACACCATATATTTT
>12|TRBJ2-3|-|TRBV18|-
CASSPPRDTQYF
TGTGCCAGCTCACCTCCGAGGGATACGCAGTATTTT
>13|TRBJ2-3|TRBD1|TRBV7-2|once
CASSTRGRDTQYF
TGTGCCAGCAGCACAAGGGGGCGGGATACGCAGTATTTT
>16|TRBJ1-2|-|TRBV7-2|-
CASSLESTGTTYGYTF
TGTGCCAGCAGCCTTGAATCGACCGGGACAACCTATGGCTACACCTTC
>11|TRBJ1-1|-|TRBV24-1|-
CATRAGTEAFF
TGTGCCACCAGGGCTGGCACTGAAGCTTTCTTT
>11|TRBJ2-1|-|TRBV9|-
CASSVQNEQFF
TGTGCCAGCAGCGTACAAAATGAGCAGTTCTTC
>16|TRBJ1-1|-|TRBV4-3|-
CASSRIITGRNTEAFF
TGCGCCAGCAGCCGAATTATTACAGGGCGGAACACTGAAGCTTTCTTT
>14|TRBJ2-1|TRBD2|TRBV5-5|-
CASSVLAGNNEQFF
TGTGCCAGCAGCGTACTAGCGGGGAACAATGAGCAGTTCTTC
>15|TRBJ2-7|-|TRBV7-8|-
CASSLKGRSSYEQYF
TGTGCCAGCAGCTTAAAAGGCCGGAGCTCCTACGAGCAGTACTTC
>16|TRBJ2-7|TRBD1|TRBV28|-
CASSSFDGQGYFKQYF
TGTGCCAGCAGCAGTTTTGACGGACAGGGTTATTTCAAGCAGTACTTC
>15|TRBJ1-3|TRBD1|TRBV7-6|-
CASSLTTGSGNTIYF
TGTGCCAGCAGCTTAACGACAGGGTCCGGAAACACCATATATTTT
>15|TRBJ1-4|-|TRBV3-1/TRBV3-2|-
CASSPQQGDNEKLFF
TGTGCCAGCAGCCCTCAACAGGGAGATAATGAAAAACTGTTTTTT
>15|TRBJ2-1|TRBD1|TRBV29-1|-
CSSEGGQGTYNEQFF
TGCAGCTCGGAAGGAGGACAGGGGACTTACAATGAGCAGTTCTTC
>15|TRBJ2-1|TRBD1|TRBV18|-
CASSPGQGALNEQFF
TGTGCCAGCTCACCGGGACAGGGGGCTTTGAATGAGCAGTTCTTC
>15|TRBJ2-5|TRBD2|TRBV6-2/TRBV6-3|-
CASSFGGGTEETQYF
TGTGCCAGCAGTTTTGGCGGGGGGACCGAAGAGACCCAGTACTTC
>16|TRBJ2-2|TRBD1|TRBV9|-
CASSVGGTGGSGELFF
TGTGCCAGCAGCGTAGGAGGGACAGGGGGGAGCGGGGAGCTGTTTTTT
>17|TRBJ2-5|TRBD2|TRBV4-3|-
CASSQETLGGRGETQYF
TGCGCCAGCAGCCAAGAAACCCTCGGCGGGAGGGGCGAGACCCAGTACTTC
>13|TRBJ1-1|-|TRBV3-1/TRBV3-2|-
CASSQVTGREAFF
TGTGCCAGCAGCCAAGTCACAGGGCGAGAGGCTTTCTTT
>13|TRBJ1-2|TRBD1|TRBV29-1|-
CSGLDRENYGYTF
TGCAGCGGTCTTGACAGGGAAAACTATGGCTACACCTTC
>13|TRBJ1-4|TRBD1|TRBV2|-
CASWGQPNEKLFF
TGTGCCAGCTGGGGACAGCCTAATGAAAAACTGTTTTTT
>12|TRBJ1-4|-|TRBV11-2|-
CASSLTGGVLFF
TGTGCCAGCAGCTTAACAGGCGGTGTACTGTTTTTT
>16|TRBJ1-2|TRBD1|TRBV28|-
CASSLYGRTGRRGYTF
TGTGCCAGCAGTTTATATGGAAGGACAGGGCGACGAGGCTACACCTTC
>13|TRBJ1-4|-|TRBV7-9|-
CASSLESRGELFF
TGTGCCAGCAGCTTAGAATCTCGGGGGGAACTGTTTTTT
>15|TRBJ1-1|-|TRBV28|-
CASSPTLEGGTEAFF
TGTGCCAGCAGTCCGACTCTCGAAGGAGGAACTGAAGCTTTCTTT
>16|TRBJ2-3|TRBD2|TRBV5-1|-
CASSPGLATGTDTQYF
TGCGCCAGCAGCCCGGGACTAGCGACGGGCACAGATACGCAGTATTTT
>18|TRBJ2-2|TRBD2|TRBV7-9|once
CASIRTSGRMVNTGELFF
TGTGCCAGCATCCGGACTAGCGGAAGGATGGTGAACACCGGGGAGCTGTTTTTT
>14|TRBJ2-1|TRBD1|TRBV18|-
CASSPSQGVDEQFF
TGTGCCAGCTCACCTTCACAGGGGGTGGATGAGCAGTTCTTC
>15|TRBJ1-5|-|TRBV18|once
CASSPVTGSNQPQHF
TGTGCCAGCTCACCTGTGACAGGTAGCAATCAGCCCCAGCATTTT
>13|TRBJ2-2|-|TRBV7-3|-
CASSLPGAGELFF
TGTGCCAGCAGCTTACCAGGGGCCGGGGAGCTGTTTTTT
>15|TRBJ1-6|TRBD1|TRBV5-6|-
CASSPRDRGGSPLHF
TGTGCCAGCAGCCCACGGGACAGGGGAGGTTCACCCCTCCACTTT
>12|TRBJ1-2|-|TRBV27|few
CASRGDGYGYTF
TGTGCCAGCAGAGGGGATGGCTATGGCTACACCTTC
>17|TRBJ2-2|TRBD2|TRBV24-1|-
CATSDTGTSGNTGELFF
TGTGCCACCAGTGATACCGGGACTAGCGGCAACACCGGGGAGCTGTTTTTT
>16|TRBJ1-6|-|TRBV3-1/TRBV3-2|-
CASSQVPGAYNSPLHF
TGTGCCAGCAGCCAAGTCCCGGGGGCCTATAATTCACCCCTCCACTTT
>14|TRBJ2-1|TRBD1|TRBV2|-
CASSDGTGTHEQFF
TGTGCCAGCAGTGACGGGACAGGGACCCATGAGCAGTTCTTC
>15|TRBJ2-7|TRBD1|TRBV6-5|-
CASSYSTGGGYEQYF
TGTGCCAGCAGTTACTCGACAGGGGGAGGCTACGAGCAGTACTTC
>15|TRBJ1-4|-|TRBV6-5|once
CASSYFLGSNEKLFF
TGTGCCAGCAGTTACTTCTTGGGCTCTAATGAAAAACTGTTTTTT
>16|TRBJ1-1|-|TRBV5-6|-
CASSLVDSPMNTEAFF
TGTGCCAGCAGCTTGGTAGACAGCCCCATGAACACTGAAGCTTTCTTT
>17|TRBJ1-4|TRBD1|TRBV28|-
CASSLGTTGATNEKLFF
TGTGCCAGCAGTTTGGGCACTACAGGGGCAACTAATGAAAAACTGTTTTTT
>17|TRBJ2-6|-|TRBV4-1|-
CASSQVLSISGANVLTF
TGCGCCAGCAGCCAAGTTTTGAGTATCTCTGGGGCCAACGTCCTGACTTTC
>15|TRBJ2-7|-|TRBV10-1|-
CASSEPDRPTYEQYF
TGCGCCAGCAGTGAGCCCGACAGGCCAACCTACGAGCAGTACTTC
>15|TRBJ1-1|-|TRBV18|-
CASSPPQSRGEGAFF
TGTGCCAGCTCACCACCGCAATCGCGGGGGGAAGGAGCTTTCTTT
>12|TRBJ2-7|TRBD1|TRBV24-1|-
CATRGQGTEQYF
TGTGCCACCAGGGGACAGGGTACCGAGCAGTACTTC
>14|TRBJ2-3|-|TRBV19|-
CASSISRGTDTQYF
TGTGCCAGTAGTATCTCCAGGGGAACAGATACGCAGTATTTC
>17|TRBJ2-4|TRBD2|TRBV19|-
CASSIGTSGMAKNIQYF
TGTGCCAGTAGTATCGGGACTAGCGGGATGGCCAAAAACATTCAGTACTTC
>15|TRBJ2-1|TRBD2|TRBV5-8|-
CASSRGLAGGNEQFF
TGTGCCAGCAGCCGAGGACTAGCGGGAGGCAATGAGCAGTTCTTC
>15|TRBJ2-7|TRBD1|TRBV5-6|-
CASSPAGTARNEQYF
TGTGCCAGCAGCCCTGCCGGGACAGCACGGAACGAGCAGTACTTC
>13|TRBJ2-7|-|TRBV2|-
CASRVGIEGEQYF
TGTGCCAGCAGGGTGGGAATTGAGGGCGAGCAGTACTTC
>19|TRBJ2-3|TRBD2|TRBV6-2/TRBV6-3|-
CASSYASLSGGLGTDTQYF
TGTGCCAGCAGTTACGCGTCTCTTTCGGGGGGGCTTGGCACAGATACGCAGTATTTT
>14|TRBJ1-1|-|TRBV11-1|-
CASRRDGGRTEAFF
TGTGCCAGCAGACGAGACGGGGGGAGGACTGAAGCTTTCTTT
>15|TRBJ1-2|-|TRBV6-4|-
CASSAQGSANYGYTF
TGTGCCAGCAGCGCACAGGGTTCAGCTAACTATGGCTACACCTTC
>14|TRBJ1-2|-|TRBV5-4|-
CASSLAGRGIGYTF
TGTGCCAGCAGCTTGGCCGGCAGGGGTATTGGCTACACCTTC
>14|TRBJ1-2|-|TRBV7-2|-
CASSLGRGNYGYTF
TGTGCCAGCAGCTTAGGCAGGGGAAACTATGGCTACACCTTC
>17|TRBJ2-7|TRBD1|TRBV7-2|-
CASYPPGQGPLGGEQYF
TGTGCCAGCTACCCGCCGGGACAGGGACCCCTTGGGGGCGAGCAGTACTTC
>15|TRBJ2-1|TRBD1|TRBV28|once
CASSFGTGGRNEQFF
TGTGCCAGCAGTTTCGGGACAGGGGGTCGCAATGAGCAGTTCTTC